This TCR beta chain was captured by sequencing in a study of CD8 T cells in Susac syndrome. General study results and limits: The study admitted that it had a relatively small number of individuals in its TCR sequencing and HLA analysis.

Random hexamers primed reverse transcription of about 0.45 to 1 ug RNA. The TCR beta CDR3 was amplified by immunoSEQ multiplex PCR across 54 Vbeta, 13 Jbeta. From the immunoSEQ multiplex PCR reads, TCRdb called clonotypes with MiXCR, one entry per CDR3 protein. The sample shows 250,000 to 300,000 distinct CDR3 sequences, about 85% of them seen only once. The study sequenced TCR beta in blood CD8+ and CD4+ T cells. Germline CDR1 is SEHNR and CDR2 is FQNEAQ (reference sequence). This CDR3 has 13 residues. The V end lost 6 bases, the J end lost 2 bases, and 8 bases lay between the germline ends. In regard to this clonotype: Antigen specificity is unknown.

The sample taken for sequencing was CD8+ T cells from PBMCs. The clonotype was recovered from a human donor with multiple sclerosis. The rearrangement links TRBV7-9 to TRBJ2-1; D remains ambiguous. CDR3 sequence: CASSLPTYNEQFF. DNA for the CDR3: TGTGCCAGCAGTCTACCGACCTACAATGAGCAGTTCTTC.